A selection of T cell receptor beta chains follows, all from one sample in a study of cytomegalovirus exposure and HLA in healthy donors. Some clones are missing from TCRdb's copy, which holds only in-frame ones; the method was immunoSEQ multiplex PCR. This sample has 150,000 to 200,000 clones, with 75% to 85% found just once. Sequenced: PBMCs. The receptors derive from a woman between 18 and 30 years old in good health and CMV-seropositive. The CDR3 runs from the conserved cysteine through the conserved F or W. Each record gives: clone size, J gene, V gene, D gene, CDR3 protein, CDR3 DNA. The D gene is left open where the match is weak. Not all rows give a size; the values are once, few, many and, for expanded clones, a class.

abundance: NA
j_gene: TRBJ1-2
v_gene: TRBV19
d_gene: TRBD1
CDR3aa: CASRDRGPRGYTF
CDR3nt: TGTGCCAGTAGGGACAGGGGGCCGAGGGGCTACACCTTC

abundance: NA
j_gene: TRBJ1-5
v_gene: TRBV10-3
d_gene: TRBD1
CDR3aa: CAISEQTGRNQPQHF
CDR3nt: TGTGCCATCAGCGAACAGACAGGGCGCAATCAGCCCCAGCATTTT

abundance: NA
j_gene: TRBJ1-2
v_gene: TRBV30
d_gene: NA
CDR3aa: CAWSRGNYGYTF
CDR3nt: TGTGCCTGGAGTAGAGGGAACTATGGCTACACCTTC

abundance: NA
j_gene: TRBJ1-2
v_gene: TRBV7-9
d_gene: TRBD1
CDR3aa: CASSVPGQGAYGYTF
CDR3nt: TGTGCCAGCAGCGTCCCGGGACAGGGGGCTTATGGCTACACCTTC

abundance: few
j_gene: TRBJ2-7
v_gene: TRBV6-1
d_gene: NA
CDR3aa: CASSWGGHYEQYF
CDR3nt: TGTGCCAGCAGTTGGGGGGGACACTACGAGCAGTACTTC

abundance: NA
j_gene: TRBJ2-7
v_gene: TRBV4-1
d_gene: TRBD2
CDR3aa: CASSQGLALSEQYF
CDR3nt: TGCGCCAGCAGCCAAGGACTAGCCCTTAGCGAGCAGTACTTC

abundance: NA
j_gene: TRBJ2-5
v_gene: TRBV7-9
d_gene: NA
CDR3aa: CASGSDRPGETQYF
CDR3nt: TGTGCCAGTGGAAGCGATAGGCCGGGGGAGACCCAGTACTTC

abundance: NA
j_gene: TRBJ2-7
v_gene: TRBV27
d_gene: NA
CDR3aa: CASSPWGVLAEQYF
CDR3nt: TGTGCCAGCAGTCCCTGGGGGGTGCTAGCGGAGCAGTACTTC

abundance: few
j_gene: TRBJ1-2
v_gene: TRBV4-1
d_gene: NA
CDR3aa: CASSQEGRFLGGYTF
CDR3nt: TGCGCCAGCAGCCAAGAAGGCAGATTTTTGGGCGGCTACACCTTC

abundance: NA
j_gene: TRBJ2-7
v_gene: TRBV5-5
d_gene: NA
CDR3aa: CASSLVPSSYEQYF
CDR3nt: TGTGCCAGCAGCTTGGTTCCGAGCTCCTACGAGCAGTACTTC

abundance: NA
j_gene: TRBJ2-2
v_gene: TRBV2
d_gene: NA
CDR3aa: CASSEVGRGYTGELFF
CDR3nt: TGTGCCAGCAGTGAAGTCGGCAGGGGTTACACCGGGGAGCTGTTTTTT

abundance: NA
j_gene: TRBJ2-1
v_gene: TRBV5-4
d_gene: NA
CDR3aa: CASSPEAGQDNEQFF
CDR3nt: TGTGCCAGCAGCCCTGAGGCGGGTCAGGACAATGAGCAGTTCTTC

abundance: NA
j_gene: TRBJ1-1
v_gene: TRBV7-9
d_gene: TRBD1
CDR3aa: CASSLEGDSEAFF
CDR3nt: TGTGCCAGCAGCTTAGAGGGGGACAGTGAAGCTTTCTTT

abundance: NA
j_gene: TRBJ2-5
v_gene: TRBV28
d_gene: TRBD2
CDR3aa: CASSSGGRAQYF
CDR3nt: TGTGCCAGCAGTTCCGGGGGGAGGGCCCAGTACTTC